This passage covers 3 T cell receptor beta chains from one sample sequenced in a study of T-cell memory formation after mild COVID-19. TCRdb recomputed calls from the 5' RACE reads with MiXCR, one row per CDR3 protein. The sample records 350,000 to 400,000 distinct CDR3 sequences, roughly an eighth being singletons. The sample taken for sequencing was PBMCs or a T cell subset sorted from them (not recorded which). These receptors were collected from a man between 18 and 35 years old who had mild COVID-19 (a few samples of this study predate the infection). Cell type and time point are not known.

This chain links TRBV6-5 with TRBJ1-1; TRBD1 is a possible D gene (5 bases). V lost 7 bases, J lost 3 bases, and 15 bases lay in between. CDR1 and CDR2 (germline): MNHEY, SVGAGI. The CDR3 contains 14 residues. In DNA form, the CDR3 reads TGTGCCAGCACCGCGGGACCTAGGTACACTGAAGCTTTCTTT. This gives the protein CASTAGPRYTEAFF.

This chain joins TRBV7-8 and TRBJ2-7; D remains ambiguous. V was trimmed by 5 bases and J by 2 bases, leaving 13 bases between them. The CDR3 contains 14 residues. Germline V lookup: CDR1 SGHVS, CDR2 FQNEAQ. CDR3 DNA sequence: TGTGCCAGCAGCCCGTGGGTGGGTGCCTACGAGCAGTACTTC. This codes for CASSPWVGAYEQYF.

Here the CDR3 DNA reads TGTGCCAGCTGTCCCGGGACTTACACCGGGGAGCTGTTTTTT. Translating it yields CASCPGTYTGELFF. V and J are TRBV12-3 or TRBV12-4 and TRBJ2-2; the D gene is possibly TRBD2 (6 bases). Trimming left V 8 bases short and J 3 bases short, with 13 bases between. The CDR3 is made up of 14 amino acids.